The rows below give T cell receptor beta chains drawn from one sample of a study of blood T cell repertoires in COVID-19. Sequencing was performed with immunoSEQ multiplex PCR; in TCRdb, only in-frame clones are kept and a portion is missing. The sample has about 150,000 clones, roughly 87% seen once. Sequences were obtained from peripheral blood. Source of these receptors: a woman in her fifties or sixties with active or convalescent COVID-19. CDR3s include the opening cysteine and the closing phenylalanine or tryptophan. A D gene is named only where the DNA matches it firmly. Only some rows state a clone size, as once, few, many or a class for expanded clones.

TRBV5-1	NA	TRBJ2-4	NA	TGCGCCAGCAGCCTAAAAACGGACAGCGCAGCCAAAAACATTCAGTACTTC	CASSLKTDSAAKNIQYF
TRBV4-3	NA	TRBJ2-5	NA	TGCGCCAGCAGCCCCGACCCCGGGGAGACCCAGTACTTC	CASSPDPGETQYF
TRBV5-4	NA	TRBJ1-2	NA	TGTGCCAGCAGCTCGTCGGGTTTCAAGTCCAACTATGGCTACACCTTC	CASSSSGFKSNYGYTF
TRBV15	few	TRBJ1-1	NA	TGTGCCACCAGCAGAGAGGTTGGAGGGCCCACTGAAGCTTTCTTT	CATSREVGGPTEAFF
TRBV10-2	NA	TRBJ2-3	TRBD2	TGCGCCAGCAGTGGGGCCGGGGGGGCCCTAGATACGCAGTATTTT	CASSGAGGALDTQYF
TRBV7-2	NA	TRBJ2-5	NA	TGTGCCAGCAGCATCAATTCCTTAGCAAATCAAGAGACCCAGTACTTC	CASSINSLANQETQYF
TRBV2	NA	TRBJ1-1	NA	TGTGCCAGCAGTGAAGTGGCGGGGAACACTGAAGCTTTCTTT	CASSEVAGNTEAFF
TRBV29-1	NA	TRBJ2-3	NA	TGCAGCGTTGTAAGGCAGCGGACAGTGACAGATACGCAGTATTTT	CSVVRQRTVTDTQYF
TRBV7-8	NA	TRBJ1-1	NA	TGTGCCAGCAGCTTGACAGTGAACACTGAAGCTTTCTTT	CASSLTVNTEAFF
TRBV5-1	NA	TRBJ2-5	NA	TGCGCCAGCAGCTTTGGGGGGGGCGTGGCAGAGACCCAGTACTTC	CASSFGGGVAETQYF
TRBV10-3	NA	TRBJ1-2	NA	TGTGCCATCAGTGAGTCGAGGGCTGAGGGCTACACCTTC	CAISESRAEGYTF
TRBV10-3	NA	TRBJ2-5	TRBD1	TGTGCCATCAGTTCGGAGGTGGGGACAGCACAAGAGACCCAGTACTTC	CAISSEVGTAQETQYF
TRBV7-3	NA	TRBJ1-6	NA	TGTGCCAGCAGCTTAGGGAGCTCCTATAATTCACCCCTCCACTTT	CASSLGSSYNSPLHF
TRBV2	once	TRBJ1-6	TRBD1	TGTGCCACCACGGGACAGTCTAATTCACCCCTCCACTTT	CATTGQSNSPLHF
TRBV7-8	few	TRBJ1-2	NA	TGTGCCAGCAGCTTAGTGACGGACAATCATTCCACCTTC	CASSLVTDNHSTF
TRBV6-1	NA	TRBJ2-7	NA	TGTGCCAGCACCGCCCCGGGGTCGTCCTACGAGCAGTACTTC	CASTAPGSSYEQYF